This is a list of T cell receptor beta chains from one sample in a study of blood T cell repertoires in COVID-19. The repertoire was sequenced with immunoSEQ multiplex PCR; TCRdb's copy has only in-frame clones and lacks some. The data show 35,000 to 50,000 clones, approximately 86% seen once. Sequencing was performed on peripheral blood. Receptors originate from an elderly woman with active COVID-19. Both conserved end residues are part of each CDR3. The order of the fields is J gene, V gene, CDR3 protein.

TRBJ1-4 | TRBV18 | CASSPGVEGAKLFF
TRBJ2-2 | TRBV6-2/TRBV6-3 | CASSYSPGLAGGPTGELFF
TRBJ1-1 | TRBV19 | CASSIRVGQGWTEAFF
TRBJ2-5 | TRBV18 | CASSPSEETQYF
TRBJ2-7 | TRBV29-1 | CSATGTGYYEQYF
TRBJ1-6 | TRBV4-3 | CASSQVVGQEGSPLHF
TRBJ2-7 | TRBV6-2/TRBV6-3 | CASSYRLRGEQYF
TRBJ1-4 | TRBV16 | CASSQHVSGQANEKLFF
TRBJ2-2 | TRBV11-3 | CASSPRQGNTGELFF
TRBJ1-4 | TRBV20-1 | CSASWGGGKLFF
TRBJ1-5 | TRBV4-3 | CASSQTLREAQHF
TRBJ2-4 | TRBV5-4 | CASSPVGGTSAHIQYF
TRBJ1-5 | TRBV28 | CASKTASNQPQHF
TRBJ1-2 | TRBV4-3 | CASSQGQGAGYGYTF
TRBJ2-3 | TRBV24-1 | CATSDGQSTDTQYF
TRBJ1-2 | TRBV28 | CASKLAGNGYTF
TRBJ2-1 | TRBV25-1 | CASSATGGYNEQFF
TRBJ1-2 | TRBV10-3 | CAISEIGGFNGYTF
TRBJ1-5 | TRBV30 | CAWARGGNQPQHF
TRBJ2-3 | TRBV5-5 | CASSSQSTSTDTQYF
TRBJ2-7 | TRBV24-1 | CATSALDSAEQYF
TRBJ2-1 | TRBV24-1 | CATSDSGTGYSNEQFF
TRBJ1-4 | TRBV4-2 | CASSQGGEGEKLFF
TRBJ2-1 | TRBV30 | CAWTGTAYNEQFF
TRBJ2-3 | TRBV27 | CASSRRGGARDTQYF
TRBJ2-7 | TRBV7-9 | CASSQMTGGYEQYF
TRBJ1-2 | TRBV11-2 | CASSLEPGTYGYTF
TRBJ2-7 | TRBV12-3/TRBV12-4 | CASSLMSSYEQYF
TRBJ2-6 | TRBV12-3/TRBV12-4 | CASRSSGANVLTF
TRBJ1-1 | TRBV19 | CASSATGMNTEAFF
TRBJ2-7 | TRBV24-1 | CATSTSGRGGSSYEQYF
TRBJ2-1 | TRBV29-1 | CSVEDFLAGAGGQFF